Below, 8 T cell receptor beta chains from the same sample are listed, as sequenced in a study of identical twins. TCRdb redid the calling of the 5' RACE reads with MiXCR, one entry per CDR3 protein. The table shows some 1,600,000 distinct CDR3 sequences, with about 30% occurring only once. Source material: cord blood. The source of these receptors is a newborn girl in good health.

This clonotype occurred a few times. This chain connects TRBV28 to TRBJ2-3, with D tentatively TRBD2 (5 bases). V shed 5 bases and J shed 4 bases, with 19 bases lying between them. Germline loops: CDR1 MDHEN, CDR2 SYDVKM. The CDR3 spans 16 residues. The CDR3 reads CASSAPQRLAPDTQYF. CDR3 nucleotides: TGTGCCAGCAGTGCCCCACAGCGGCTGGCCCCAGATACGCAGTATTTT.

The gene calls are TRBV28 and TRBJ2-7, with D perhaps TRBD2 (5 bases). V lost 2 bases, J lost 7 bases, and 15 bases lay in between. Germline V CDR1 and CDR2: MDHEN, SYDVKM. The CDR3 is 14 amino acids. The CDR3 spells CASSLQRSYNEQYF. The CDR3, as DNA: TGTGCCAGCAGTTTACAGCGGAGCTACAATGAGCAGTACTTC.

The chain combines TRBV4-1 with TRBJ1-5, with a tentative D call TRBD1 (6 bases). Germline V gene data show CDR1 as MGHRA and CDR2 as YSYEKL. The V end lost 3 bases, the J end lost 5 bases, and 14 bases lay between the germline ends. The CDR3 is made up of 15 amino acids. The CDR3 DNA reads TGCGCCAGCAGCCATATACAGGGCGCTGATCAGCCCCAGCATTTT. This encodes CASSHIQGADQPQHF.

The gene calls are TRBV20-1 and TRBJ2-7, with D unclear. The V gene lost 2 bases and the J gene lost 2 bases, with 7 bases spanning the gap. This CDR3 comprises 12 residues. Germline V gene sequence: CDR1 DFQATT, CDR2 SNEGSKA (reference sequence). The CDR3 reads CSARKVAYEQYF. The CDR3 DNA sequence: TGCAGTGCTAGAAAGGTCGCCTACGAGCAGTACTTC.

There are a few counts of this clonotype. The gene calls are TRBV15 and TRBJ2-7; D possibly uses TRBD1 or TRBD2 (6 bases each). The V end was cut by 0 bases, the J end by 2 bases, with 11 bases between. The CDR3 sequence is 15 residues long. Germline V gene sequence: CDR1 LNHNV, CDR2 YYDKDF (reference sequence). The CDR3 DNA reads as TGTGCCACCAGCAGAGAAGGGGGACTCCCCTACGAGCAGTACTTC. Translating it yields CATSREGGLPYEQYF.

This chain joins TRBV5-1 and TRBJ2-1, with unresolved D. Germline-derived CDR1 and CDR2 are SGHRS and YFSETQ. Trimming stripped 0 bases from V and 1 base from J, with 11 bases between. The CDR3 loop spans 16 amino acids. CDR3 nucleotides: TGCGCCAGCAGCTTGGTAGCAGACGAGTCCTACAATGAGCAGTTCTTC. Translation gives CASSLVADESYNEQFF.

This clonotype was counted once. The rearrangement uses TRBV11-2 and TRBJ2-1, with unresolved D. Germline loops: CDR1 SGHAT, CDR2 FQNNGV. Trimming stripped 5 bases from V and 0 bases from J, with 14 bases between. The CDR3 loop spans 16 amino acids. This CDR3 is CASSAIPGGSYNEQFF. CDR3 sequence (DNA): TGTGCCAGCAGCGCCATTCCGGGTGGCTCCTACAATGAGCAGTTCTTC.

This clonotype occurred a few times. The V call is TRBV12-5, the J call TRBJ2-7; D might be TRBD2 (5 bases). The CDR3 spans 11 residues. Germline V CDR1 and CDR2: LGHNT, FRNRAP. Trimming stripped 7 bases from V and 6 bases from J, with 10 bases between. CDR3 DNA: TGTGCTAGTGCCCCGGGGTGCGAGCAGTACTTC. It is translated as CASAPGCEQYF.